The 22 T cell receptor beta chains reported below all come from one sample, sequenced in a study of metastatic and nonmetastatic thyroid tumors. Every patient was untreated before thyroid surgery. TCRdb re-analyzed the PCR reads using MiXCR. The top ten clones hold approximately 3.6% of a sample with roughly 50,000 clones, approximately 20% of them seen once. Sequencing was performed on blood. All receptors come from a male donor with papillary thyroid cancer or a benign thyroid nodule (not recorded which). Some clones in this sample may be carry-over from other donors' samples.

The sample holds a few counts of this clone. The chain has TRBV6-1 and TRBJ2-5; D not resolved. In germline, CDR1 is MNHNS, CDR2 SASEGT. CDR3 length: 13 amino acids. V lost 5 bases and J 2 bases, leaving 9 bases between the germline ends. CDR3 amino acids: CASSSVYQETQYF. The CDR3 DNA reads as TGTGCCAGCAGTAGCGTCTATCAAGAGACCCAGTACTTC.

V gene TRBV30 combines with J gene TRBJ2-1; 8 nucleotides line up with TRBD2. Germline lookup yields CDR1 GTSNPN and CDR2 SVGIG (reference sequence). V trimming: 5 bases; J trimming: 0 bases; junction bases outside the gene matches: 0. CDR3 length equals 13 residues. The CDR3 is CAWAGGSYNEQFF. CDR3 nucleotide sequence: TGTGCCTGGGCGGGGGGCTCCTACAATGAGCAGTTCTTC.

At least ten counts were recorded for this clone. The CDR3 DNA reads TGCAGTGCCATTCCTAGCGGGAGCCGTTACGAGCAGTACTTC. This gives the protein CSAIPSGSRYEQYF. The V call is TRBV20-1, the J call TRBJ2-7, with TRBD2 matching 10 bases. V shed 6 bases, J shed 4 bases, and the junction held 9 bases outside the gene matches. This CDR3 contains 14 residues. From germline, CDR1 is DFQATT and CDR2 SNEGSKA (reference sequence).

This clone has a single count. This chain connects TRBV9 to TRBJ1-2; D gene ambiguous. V gave up 4 bases and J gave up 4 bases, with 14 bases separating them. Germline lookup yields CDR1 SGDLS and CDR2 YYNGEE. The CDR3 loop spans 14 amino acids. The CDR3 spells CASSPPGGPYGYTF. The CDR3 DNA reads TGTGCCAGCAGCCCTCCCGGTGGTCCCTATGGCTACACCTTC.

In its sample, this clone was seen many times. The V and J genes are TRBV20-1 and TRBJ2-7; D not certain. Germline lookup yields CDR1 DFQATT and CDR2 SNEGSKA (reference sequence). The V and J ends lost 1 base and 3 bases respectively, with 7 bases between them. The CDR3 is made up of 12 amino acids. CDR3 sequence (DNA): TGCAGTGCTAGAGGCAGCCTCTACGAGCAGTACTTC. This translates into CSARGSLYEQYF.

This clone has a single count. J is TRBJ1-4 and V is TRBV12-3 or TRBV12-4, with D maybe TRBD1 (5 bases). V was pared by 5 bases and J by 0 bases, with 19 bases between. The CDR3 contains 18 residues. CDR3 nucleotides: TGTGCCAGCAGTCCAGGGTCTTTGGTCGAAGCAACTAATGAAAAACTGTTTTTT. It yields the protein CASSPGSLVEATNEKLFF.

The V gene is TRBV11-2, the J gene TRBJ1-1; 7 bases match TRBD1. Trimming removed 0 bases from V and 1 base from J; junction bases left unmatched: 8. The CDR3 is 17 amino acids. CDR1 SGHAT and CDR2 FQNNGV come from the germline V gene. CDR3 in DNA: TGTGCCAGCAGCTTAGATCCCTTCCGACAGGGGAACACTGAAGCTTTCTTT. Its translation: CASSLDPFRQGNTEAFF.

Notes on this clone: Possible read error: a much larger clone is one base away. The CDR3 region has the DNA TGTGCCAGCAGCCTCGAGCTGACGGCCGTATATGTGGAGCTGTTTTTT. Encoded protein: CASSLELTAVYVELFF. The chain uses TRBV3-1 and TRBJ2-2, with unresolved D. Germline V gives CDR1 LGHDT, CDR2 YNNKEL (reference sequence). The CDR3 spans 16 residues. V was cut by 4 bases and J by 10 bases, with 22 bases left in between.

This clone was observed many times. The rearrangement joins TRBV25-1 to TRBJ1-5; D unclear. This CDR3 has 14 amino acids. CDR1 MGHDK and CDR2 SYGVNS come from the germline V gene. V dropped 2 bases and J dropped 4 bases, with 9 bases sitting between them. In DNA form, the CDR3 reads TGTGCCAGCAGTGAAGGGGATAGGAATCAGCCCCAGCATTTT. Translation gives CASSEGDRNQPQHF.

This clone was observed at least ten times. The CDR3 loop is CASSLFIGTGGAGANVLTF. In nucleotides, the CDR3 is TGTGCCAGCAGCTTATTTATCGGGACAGGAGGAGCTGGGGCCAACGTCCTGACTTTC. This chain links TRBV11-2 with TRBJ2-6, with 8 bases lining up with TRBD1. The V gene end was trimmed by 2 bases and the J gene end by 2 bases; junction bases not matched to a gene: 11. Germline V gives CDR1 SGHAT, CDR2 FQNNGV. The CDR3 consists of 19 residues.

V and J are TRBV5-5 and TRBJ1-6, with no clear D. The CDR3 contains 14 residues. The V gene's germline CDR1 is SGHKS and CDR2 YYEKEE (reference sequence). V lost 2 bases to trimming and J lost 7 bases, with 10 bases between them. CDR3 loop: CASSFNTGNSPLHF. The CDR3 region has the DNA TGTGCCAGCAGCTTCAACACGGGAAATTCACCCCTCCACTTT.

This clone was detected ten times or more. This sequence joins TRBV19 and TRBJ2-1; D possibly uses TRBD1 or TRBD2 (7 bases each). Trimming shortened V by 7 bases and J by 8 bases, and 15 bases separated the two germline ends. Germline-derived CDR1 and CDR2 are LNHDA and SQIVND (reference sequence). The CDR3 consists of 13 residues. The CDR3 is CASNRGGSYEQFF. The CDR3 DNA reads as TGTGCCAGTAACAGGGGCGGGAGCTATGAGCAGTTCTTC.

This rearrangement joins TRBV5-1 to TRBJ2-1, with 13 bases matching TRBD2. The germline V gene has CDR1 SGHRS and CDR2 YFSETQ. V lost 3 bases to trimming and J lost 6 bases; unmatched junction nucleotides: 6. CDR3 length: 16 residues. The CDR3 region is CASSYITSGGANEQFF. Here the CDR3 DNA reads TGCGCCAGCAGCTACATTACTAGCGGGGGGGCCAATGAGCAGTTCTTC.

This clone was seen at least ten times. The CDR3 loop is CASSQELRDRVNEKLFF. The CDR3 nucleotides read TGTGCCAGCAGCCAAGAATTAAGGGACAGGGTTAATGAAAAACTGTTTTTT. The V and J genes are TRBV3-1 and TRBJ1-4; 9 bases fit TRBD1. V lost 0 bases and J lost 4; bases outside the gene matches: 6. CDR1 and CDR2 from the germline V gene are LGHDT and YNNKEL (reference sequence). This CDR3 is built from 17 residues. Based on the CDR3 plus reference TRBV3-1 and TRBJ1-4, the full variable domain is DTAVSQTPKYLVTQMGNDKSIKCEQNLGHDTMYWYKQDSKKFLKIMFSYNNKELIINETVPNRFSPKSPDKAHLNLHINSLELGDSAVYFCASSQELRDRVNEKLFFGSGTQLSVL.

This clone was seen ten or more times. The chain carries TRBV27 and TRBJ1-2; D gene uncertain. The V end lost 6 bases, the J end lost 4 bases, and 6 bases lay between the germline ends. CDR1 is MNHEY, CDR2 SMNVEV, per germline (reference sequence). CDR3 size: 11 residues. CDR3 amino acids: CASRGIYGYTF. For the CDR3, the DNA is TGTGCCAGCAGGGGGATCTATGGCTACACCTTC.

This clone was seen repeatedly, ten times or more. Written as DNA, the CDR3 is TGTGCCAGCAGCCTGGGACAGGGGTTGACAGATACGCAGTATTTT. Amino acids: CASSLGQGLTDTQYF. The genes are TRBV5-5 and TRBJ2-3; 10 bases are shared with TRBD1. Per germline, CDR1 SGHKS and CDR2 YYEKEE (reference sequence). This CDR3 comprises 15 residues. The ends lost 4 bases at V and 3 bases at J; junction bases unmatched: 5.

This clone has ten or more counts. The chain uses TRBV12-3 or TRBV12-4 and TRBJ2-1; D possibly corresponds to TRBD1 (8 bases). The CDR3 has 16 amino acids. Trimming stripped 1 base from V and 2 bases from J, with 12 bases between. The CDR3 region is CASSLGQGRAYNEQFF. The CDR3 bases are TGTGCCAGCAGTTTAGGACAGGGGAGGGCCTACAATGAGCAGTTCTTC.

This clone was counted at least ten times. The V and J genes are TRBV5-1 and TRBJ2-5, with 13 bases that match TRBD2. Losses at the gene ends were 3 bases for V and 4 bases for J; bases not matched to a gene: 3. The CDR3 has 15 amino acids. Germline V gene sequence: CDR1 SGHRS, CDR2 YFSETQ. CDR3 sequence: CASSSRTSGGETQYF. CDR3 DNA: TGCGCCAGCAGCTCCCGGACTAGCGGGGGAGAGACCCAGTACTTC.

There are many counts of this clone. The chain links TRBV28 to TRBJ2-1; 7 bases fit TRBD1. J gave up 5 bases and V 7 bases, and 5 bases lay outside the gene matches. Per germline, CDR1 MDHEN and CDR2 SYDVKM. The CDR3 has 13 amino acids. CDR3 nucleotides: TGTGCCAGCACCACAGGGGCGAACAATGAGCAGTTCTTC. The encoded protein is CASTTGANNEQFF.

In its sample, this clone was seen many times. The rearrangement joins TRBV7-2 to TRBJ2-3; no clear D. Trimming took off 1 base at V and 2 bases at J, with 7 bases between the two ends. The CDR3 runs 14 residues. From germline, CDR1 is SGHTA and CDR2 FQGNSA. CDR3 DNA sequence: TGTGCCAGCAGCTTAGGGCAGTCCACAGATACGCAGTATTTT. It is translated as CASSLGQSTDTQYF.

This clone was counted at least ten times. V gene TRBV6-1 combines with J gene TRBJ1-5, with TRBD1 as a possible D gene (5 bases). Deletions cut 0 bases from V and 6 bases from J, with 9 bases between. Germline V gives CDR1 MNHNS, CDR2 SASEGT. This CDR3 has 14 residues. The CDR3 loop is CASSEAGEVQPQHF. CDR3 DNA sequence: TGTGCCAGCAGTGAAGCAGGGGAGGTTCAGCCCCAGCATTTT.

This clone was seen ten or more times. One base away lies a much larger clone, so this may be a sequencing read error. The sample has other DNA sequences that encode this CDR3 too. The V and J genes are TRBV4-1 and TRBJ2-3, with 7 bases identical to TRBD2. Germline CDR1 and CDR2: MGHRA and YSYEKL. CDR3 length: 15 residues. The CDR3 bases are TGCGCCAGCAGCCAAGGCGGGACTACGACAGATACGCAGTACTTT. It yields the protein CASSQGGTTTDTQYF.